This TCR beta chain appears in the sequencing data of a study of glioma-infiltrating T cells after dendritic cell vaccination (dated by TCRdb to the mid-2010s). As for the study more broadly: The cohort included approximately 15 glioblastoma patients drawn from Phase I and II dendritic cell vaccination trials, of whom 9 were newly diagnosed and 6 had recurrent disease. Patients received autologous tumor lysate-pulsed dendritic cell vaccination between the early 2000s and the early 2010s. The vaccine was prepared from monocyte-derived dendritic cells that were cultured for more than six days with IL-4 and GM-CSF and then pulsed overnight with autologous tumor lysate. Each patient was given three intradermal dendritic cell vaccine injections, spaced two weeks apart, in the arm below the axilla. Deep sequencing of TCR beta CDR3 regions was used to quantify tumor-infiltrating lymphocyte content and compare tumor and blood repertoires in dendritic cell-vaccinated glioblastoma patients. Survival after dendritic cell vaccination was correlated with TCR sequencing metrics, such as TIL content and the overlap between tumor and blood repertoires. The research as a whole found: After dendritic cell vaccination, a higher estimated pretreatment TIL content predicted longer time to progression and overall survival. The TCR overlap response model with three groups was called speculative and said to need prospective validation. TCR clonality showed no direct relationship with survival, which suggests that a diverse polyclonal response may be important. The cohort was small and heterogeneous, with few patients having full blood and tumor sets and even fewer initial-recurrent tumor pairs.

Points on this clone: Its target antigen remains unknown. Base qualities were left out, and no much larger clone turns up one base away.

Selection of patients required sufficient residual fresh-frozen tumor tissue and over two years of available survival data. Molecular status otherwise varied across the glioblastoma patients, but none of them carried an isocitrate dehydrogenase mutation. PBMC were collected before vaccination, two weeks after the third vaccination, and at tumor progression if tumor progression occurred. The Qiagen DNeasy Blood extraction Kit was used for extraction of genomic DNA. Using the immunoSEQ assay, TCRB CDR3 regions were amplified from roughly 1.8 micrograms of genomic DNA, or from all available DNA when less than that was on hand. The multiplex PCR employed 60 forward primers targeting TCR V beta segments and 13 reverse primers targeting J beta segments. To estimate reads per starting template, synthetic control templates were spiked into each sample at limiting dilution. The Illumina HiSeq System generated sequencing reads of 87 bp. Per the source publication's procedure: PCR and sequencing errors were removed by a nearest neighbor algorithm that merged closely related sequences. TCR overlap was measured as the percentage of unique tumor TCR beta sequences also present in the same patient's peripheral blood. The immuneACCESS repertoire file appears here via TCRdb, limited to in-frame rearrangements. These files lack a portion of the clones; in checked studies, under half of the deficit traces to unresolved V genes, and the cause of the others is not known. The D gene and trimming were derived from the DNA, and the V and J assignments and clone size from that table. The table for this sample lists around 96,000 clones; about four fifths of them were counted only once. The ten largest clones add up to about 6.5% of the sample.

From V the trimming removes 6 bases and from J it removes 4 bases, while the gene matches leave 7 bases of the junction unaccounted for. Its CDR3 holds 16 amino acids, cysteine through phenylalanine. Here the CDR3 DNA is all that survives: 48 bases in frame from base 1. According to the germline V gene, CDR1 reads ENHRY and CDR2 reads SYGVKD. This sample comprised blood, obtained before dendritic cell vaccination. The sequence derives from a human donor with glioblastoma. The chain links TRBV10-3 with TRBJ2-6; TRBD1 agrees with 9 junctional bases. The nucleotides read TGTGCCATCAGACGGACAGGGGCCGAAGGGGCCAACGTCCTGACTTTC. Translated, this gives CAIRRTGAEGANVLTF.